This T cell receptor beta chain was recovered during a study of cytomegalovirus exposure and HLA in healthy donors (TCRdb year 2017). Some background on the complete study: In an earlier analysis of roughly 500 of the donors, 276 Gb of sequence data and 120 million or so unique TCR beta sequences from about 179 million T cells were reported. An early release that covered about 600 HLA-typed donors contained 300 to 350 gigabases of sequencing data and tens of millions of unique TCR sequences. Among the roughly 380 genotyped donors, around 81% belonged to the genetic ancestry cluster associated with self-reported Caucasian donors. The study was designed to test whether signatures of past pathogen exposure could be identified by cataloging public T cell receptors. The T cell repertoires of 670 or so subjects were profiled by immunosequencing and related to cytomegalovirus serostatus. Besides the first cohort of 666 subjects, a separate validation cohort made up of some 110 different subjects was used. To predict cytomegalovirus infection status, the study brought together high-throughput TCR immunosequencing, statistical association of individual TCRs with disease status, and machine learning. A later analysis re-analyzed previously published TCR beta repertoires from hundreds of donors and added high-resolution HLA genotyping to study TCR occurrence patterns. The later analysis used no new phenotypic data to find candidate immune exposures, relying instead on TCR beta sequences and their occurrence across donors. In an earlier analysis of 550 to 700 of the donors, high-throughput TCR beta sequencing was used to judge whether each TCR beta V gene segment behaved as functional or pseudogenic. Donor age, sex, ethnicity and CMV serostatus were collected together with the repertoire data. A later genetic analysis used genome-wide SNP genotypes for about 65% of the roughly 700 donors, treating that subset as a discovery cohort. All discovery cohort repertoires had been generated using a single sequencing platform. HLA typing included class I and class II loci at four-digit resolution. The number of typed donors differed by locus: about 620-640 for A, B, C, DRB1 and DQB1; 500 to 550 for DQA1; 600 to 610 for DPA1; and roughly 490 for DPB1. About 5 DR-DQ haplotypes were handled as single units for association and clustering, since linkage in the cohort was strong. On average, around 240,000 unique TCR beta nucleotide sequences were sequenced per donor among several hundred genotyped donors of the cohort, with roughly 20% of those sequences being non-productive. What the study reported, not specific to this receptor: The sequencing pipeline was judged likely to have produced a cluster of highly shared sequence variants as a technical artifact. Most TCR sequences were observed very rarely across donors, whereas some public TCRs were present in many individuals. Some IMGT-functional V segments, including TRBV6-2 and TRBV6-3, could not be distinguished by the 87-base-pair reads and were therefore excluded. Sequencing depth was assumed to be roughly uniform across donors in the presence/absence analyses, though that assumption may not hold. A further reported finding was that TCR beta sequences accurately predicted the HLA-A and HLA-B alleles for most subjects in the first cohort. The study listed approximately 150 TCR beta chains as associated with cytomegalovirus. In both the original and validation cohorts, the classifier was reported to diagnose cytomegalovirus status with high specificity and sensitivity. Correlated functional status among segregating V segments might reflect linkage disequilibrium, but an unknown experimental factor could not be ruled out. This cohort had only TCR beta chains sequenced, and the lack of alpha or paired-chain data limited which features could be detected. Because some donors lacked HLA typing at each locus, the association tests relied only on the typed subset. The authors suggested that the approach could potentially be generalized to other disease states and immunological phenotypes. Three of the identified cytomegalovirus-associated TCR beta chains were confirmed in vitro to be specific for cytomegalovirus antigens. The only immune exposure information available for the cohort was CMV serostatus. In a later genetic analysis, fewer N-insertions in productive TCRs were reported among donors in an Asian-associated ancestry cluster than the 666-donor mean. When HLA alleles, especially DR and DQ, strongly co-occurred, TCR associations were difficult to assign to individual alleles. According to a later analysis, most CMV-associated TCR beta chains appeared to be HLA-restricted, and the HLA associations seemed to be driven largely by CMV exposure. A later genetic analysis associated a missense DCLRE1C variant with V-gene and J-gene trimming of TCR beta chains, and an independent cohort replicated the association. A later analysis found that HLA-associated TCR beta chains were more clonally expanded and had lower generation probabilities than equally common non-associated chains. Over 15 rarely observed V segments, including chromosome 9 orphons, were excluded from the earlier analysis of about 610 of the donors because counts were too low. An earlier analysis of approximately 570 of the donors showed that most TCR beta V segments appeared in productive rearrangements either about 90% or about 30% of the time, which broadly matched IMGT annotations. According to a later analysis, parvovirus B19, influenza, CMV and Epstein-Barr virus appeared linked to several top co-occurrence clusters. Specific HLA alleles were associated with roughly 17,000 TCR beta sequences at a false discovery rate of 0.05 in a later analysis. According to a later analysis, TCR association rates differed among HLA loci, with DRB1 alleles showing the most associated TCRs and HLA-C alleles showing the fewest.

Regarding this clone: This clone's antigen is unknown. Base qualities are not recorded, but no much larger clone differs from it by a single base.

Library construction relied on the immunoSEQ multiplex PCR assay. A mixture of 60 forward primers for TCR Vbeta segments and 13 reverse primers for TCR Jbeta segments was used in the multiplex PCR. Amplification of the CDR3 region of rearranged TCR beta genes was performed with a multiplex PCR assay on genomic DNA. The amplified TCR beta libraries were sequenced on the Illumina HiSeq System as 87-base-pair reads. The original pipeline was this. A later analysis counted about 80 million unique TCR beta chains across the 650 to 700 repertoires, and some 11 million of these chains were shared by at least two donors. A nearest-neighbor algorithm error-corrected the raw reads and collapsed the reads into unique sequences, merging closely related sequences to remove PCR and sequencing errors. Alignment of CDR3 sequences to IMGT reference sequences was used to assign V, D and J gene segments. For a sequence to be retained, a match of at least six nucleotides to both a V gene segment and a J gene segment was required. Rearrangements were classified as productive when the CDR3 lacked stop codons and remained in frame with V and J, and all other rearrangements were classified as non-productive. Following IMGT convention, CDR3 was defined as the stretch from the second conserved V-encoded cysteine to the conserved J-encoded phenylalanine. The earlier analysis of about 610 of the donors excluded sequences that lacked an unambiguous match to a single V gene segment. An earlier analysis of over 450 of the donors classified V segments as functional when productive rearrangements were above 56.7% and as segregating when the standard deviation between donors was above 5%. A statistical classification framework was developed to diagnose cytomegalovirus status using the catalog of TCR beta chain sequences. V and J gene assignment, in a later analysis, came from comparing TCR nucleotide sequences with IMGT/GENE-DB human TR gene sequences. A later analysis assigned CDR3 sequences and most-parsimonious VDJ recombination scenarios with the TCRdist pipeline. In a later analysis, each TCR beta chain was defined by its CDR3 amino acid sequence together with its V-gene family, and reads lacking a unique V-gene family were excluded. As a way to deal with suspected cross-contamination and a sequencing artifact, a later analysis dropped over 550 nucleotide sequences that were highly shared and had low generation probability. In a later analysis, a clonal expansion index for each public chain was calculated from normalized within-repertoire ranks of inferred template counts. A later analysis computed generation probabilities with a VDJ recombination model fitted to out-of-frame rearrangements, and checked the results against IGoR. Hypergeometric tests were used in a later analysis to score TCR-TCR, TCR-HLA and TCR-CMV co-occurrence, with a repertoire-size bias correction applied to the TCR pairs. False discovery rates were estimated in a later analysis by permuting HLA or CMV assignments 20 times. In a later analysis, co-occurring TCRs were grouped using DBSCAN, and TCRdist sequence similarity was added for clustering within HLA-allele-positive subsets. Co-occurrence clustering excluded repertoires with fewer than 30,000 or more than 120,000 public chains, plus five with anomalous nucleotide sharing. The immuneACCESS repertoire file appears here via TCRdb, limited to in-frame rearrangements. These files lack a portion of the clones; in checked studies, under half of the deficit traces to unresolved V genes, and the cause of the others is not known. D and trimming come from the DNA, and the V and J calls and clone size come from that table. In this sample the table shows 200,000 or so clones, around 80% of which occur a single time. 0.71% of the sample lies in the top ten.

Including the terminal cysteine and phenylalanine, the CDR3 comprises 15 residues. Solely the CDR3 DNA is kept, with 45 bases framed from the first base. V and J are trimmed by 5 bases and 2 bases, and the gene matches miss 5 bases of the junction. The germline V gene encodes CDR1 SGHVS and CDR2 FQNEAQ. The cohort comprised several hundred healthy bone marrow donors. At the time of sampling, all cohort members were nominally healthy, though unrecorded immune exposures were likely present. The donor was CMV seronegative and belonged to the group of 350 or so seronegative cohort members. Each donor provided a peripheral blood sample, and peripheral blood mononuclear cells were used for TCR beta sequencing. Genomic DNA extraction from the blood cell samples was performed with the Qiagen DNeasy Blood Extraction Kit.

The rearrangement combines TRBV7-8 with TRBJ2-5, with 10 junctional bases fitting TRBD2. Sequenced: PBMCs. The receptor's source is a boy aged 2 to 9 in good health and CMV-seronegative. The CDR3 protein: CASSALLAGQETQYF. The nucleotide sequence reads as follows: TGTGCCAGCAGCGCCCTACTAGCGGGACAAGAGACCCAGTACTTC.